Each of the 29 T cell receptor beta chains below was sequenced from the same sample in a study of cytomegalovirus exposure and HLA in healthy donors. With 60 Vbeta and 13 Jbeta primers, the PCR was carried out. Profiling relied on immunoSEQ multiplex PCR, and the TCRdb table lists in-frame clones only, not all of them. Of tens of thousands of clones listed, roughly two thirds are singletons. The specimen sequenced was PBMCs. These receptors all come from a man aged 55-75 years in good health and CMV-seropositive.

This clone has more than one count but fewer than ten. For the CDR3, the DNA is TGTGCCAGTAGTATAGAGGCTGGAAACCGGGAGGGCACCGGGGAGCTGTTTTTT. Protein product: CASSIEAGNREGTGELFF. This chain connects TRBV19 to TRBJ2-2; 8 bases agree with TRBD2. In germline, CDR1 is LNHDA, CDR2 SQIVND (reference sequence). The CDR3 is 18 amino acids. V was pared by 0 bases and J by 4 bases, with 10 bases of the junction left unmatched.

The chain couples TRBV2 to TRBJ1-1; D possibly corresponds to TRBD1 (6 bases). Trimming stripped 6 bases from V and 4 bases from J, with 12 bases between. CDR3 length equals 13 residues. Looked up from germline, CDR1 is SNHLY and CDR2 is FYNNEI. In DNA form, the CDR3 reads TGTGCCAGCAGAAGACAGGAGATCACTGAAGCTTTCTTT. Amino acid sequence: CASRRQEITEAFF.

The chain links TRBV6-6 to TRBJ1-6, with D hard to call. The V end lost 2 bases, the J end lost 6 bases, and 8 bases lay between the germline ends. The CDR3 extends over 14 amino acids. CDR1 is MNHNY, CDR2 SVGAGI, per germline (reference sequence). The CDR3 DNA sequence: TGTGCCAGCAGTTACGGAGGAGGTAATTCACCCCTCCACTTT. It translates to CASSYGGGNSPLHF.

The chain links TRBV6-5 to TRBJ2-5, with D maybe TRBD1 (6 bases). Looked up from germline, CDR1 is MNHEY and CDR2 is SVGAGI. This CDR3 comprises 15 residues. The V end lost 5 bases, the J end lost 2 bases, and 15 bases lay between the germline ends. CDR3 residues: CASSLMAGEQETQYF. CDR3 coding DNA: TGTGCCAGCAGTCTCATGGCAGGGGAACAAGAGACCCAGTACTTC.

This chain joins TRBV10-3 and TRBJ2-1, with a weak D call TRBD2 (5 bases). Trimming took off 2 bases at V and 4 bases at J, with 12 bases between the two ends. Germline CDR1 reads ENHRY; CDR2 reads SYGVKD. The CDR3 is 15 amino acids. The CDR3 loop reads CAISEQSGTYNEQFF. CDR3 nucleotides: TGTGCCATCAGTGAGCAAAGCGGAACTTACAATGAGCAGTTCTTC.

V and J are TRBV19 and TRBJ1-5; TRBD1 matches 7 bases. CDR3 length: 13 amino acids. CDR1 and CDR2 from the germline V gene are LNHDA and SQIVND (reference sequence). V lost 9 bases to trimming and J lost 2 bases; unmatched junction nucleotides: 4. Here the CDR3 reads CASATGGNQPQHF. The CDR3 DNA follows: TGTGCCAGCGCAACAGGGGGCAATCAGCCCCAGCATTTT. Combining the CDR3 with reference TRBV19 and TRBJ1-5 gives the whole variable domain DGGITQSPKYLFRKEGQNVTLSCEQNLNHDAMYWYRQDPGQGLRLIYYSQIVNDFQKGDIAEGYSVSREKKESFPLTVTSAQKNPTAFYLCASATGGNQPQHFGDGTRLSIL.

The rearrangement uses TRBV11-2 and TRBJ2-3; D might be TRBD2 (5 bases). V shed 5 bases and J shed 2 bases, with 20 bases lying between them. The CDR3 contains 17 residues. The germline gives CDR1 SGHAT, CDR2 FQNNGV. The CDR3 nucleotides are TGTGCCAGCAGCCCCTGGGAGAGGGTTGGATTCACAGATACGCAGTATTTT. Its translation: CASSPWERVGFTDTQYF.

This clone was seen more than once but under ten times. This chain connects TRBV14 to TRBJ2-3; 9 bases map to TRBD2. The germline gives CDR1 SGHDN, CDR2 FVKESK. The V and J ends lost 4 bases and 5 bases, in that order; junction bases with no gene match: 7. This CDR3 comprises 15 residues. The CDR3 DNA follows: TGTGCCAGCAGCCGGGATAGCGGGAGATTAGATACGCAGTATTTT. Translation: CASSRDSGRLDTQYF.

V and J are TRBV6-5 and TRBJ1-1; tentatively, D is TRBD1 (5 bases). V lost 6 bases and J 4 bases, leaving 18 bases between the germline ends. In germline, CDR1 is MNHEY, CDR2 SVGAGI. This CDR3 spans 15 amino acids. The CDR3 coding sequence is TGTGCCAGCAGCCGGCCAAACAGGCCGAGCACTGAAGCTTTCTTT. This codes for CASSRPNRPSTEAFF.

J is TRBJ1-3 and V is TRBV10-1; D not resolved. The germline V and J ends were trimmed by 6 bases and 8 bases, with 20 bases remaining between them. CDR1 is WNHNN and CDR2 is SYGVQD in the germline V gene (reference sequence). The CDR3 is 15 residues long. The CDR3 DNA sequence: TGCGCCAGCAGAGAGGTTAGAGGGTTGGGTGACACCATATATTTT. This codes for CASREVRGLGDTIYF.

The rearrangement joins TRBV7-6 to TRBJ2-7; 9 bases align to TRBD1. The CDR3 runs to 15 residues. The germline gives CDR1 SGHVS, CDR2 FNYEAQ. V lost 1 base and J lost 2; bases outside the gene matches: 3. Written as DNA, the CDR3 is TGTGCCAGCAGCTTAGAAGGGACAGGGACCTACGAGCAGTACTTC. Translating it yields CASSLEGTGTYEQYF. The full variable domain, in which reference TRBV7-6 and TRBJ2-7 provide the parts outside the CDR3, is GAGVSQSPRYKVTKRGQDVALRCDPISGHVSLYWYRQALGQGPEFLTYFNYEAQQDKSGLPNDRFSAERPEGSISTLTIQRTEQRDSAMYRCASSLEGTGTYEQYFGPGTRLTVT.

This clone showed up just a few times. The genes are TRBV4-1 and TRBJ2-1, with TRBD1 identical over 9 bases. The trim removed 4 bases at V and 9 bases at J, leaving 13 bases unmatched. Germline assignment: CDR1 MGHRA and CDR2 YSYEKL. CDR3 size: 16 residues. The CDR3, as DNA: TGCGCCAGCAGCCCCCTCCCGGGACAGGGTCAAGGTGAGCAGTTCTTC. Encoded protein: CASSPLPGQGQGEQFF.

The genes are TRBV9 and TRBJ2-3; TRBD2 matches 9 bases. CDR3 length: 16 residues. Germline V gene lookup returns CDR1 SGDLS and CDR2 YYNGEE. The V gene end was trimmed by 4 bases and the J gene end by 5 bases; junction bases not matched to a gene: 11. This chain's CDR3 is CASSPRAGGPEDTQYF. CDR3 nucleotide sequence: TGTGCCAGCAGCCCCCGGGCGGGAGGGCCAGAAGATACGCAGTATTTT.

About this clone: At the DNA level, this CDR3 is encoded by other sequences in the same sample as well. This chain joins TRBV7-6 and TRBJ1-1, with TRBD1 as a possible D gene (5 bases). CDR3 length: 16 amino acids. The ends were cut back, 6 bases at V and 8 bases at J, with 25 bases in the middle. The germline V gene has CDR1 SGHVS and CDR2 FNYEAQ. The DNA for the CDR3 is TGTGCCAGCAGAAAAAATGTCGACAGTCCACCTTTGGAAGCTTTCTTT. Its protein product is CASRKNVDSPPLEAFF.

The chain joins TRBV28 to TRBJ1-3; 7 bases line up with TRBD1. The ends lost 5 bases at V and 7 bases at J; junction bases unmatched: 11. There are 15 residues in the CDR3. Germline loops: CDR1 MDHEN, CDR2 SYDVKM. CDR3 sequence: CASSTPEGARNTIYF. Here the CDR3 DNA reads TGTGCCAGCAGTACCCCCGAGGGGGCCCGGAACACCATATATTTT.

This clone was seen more than once but under ten times. The chain uses TRBV9 and TRBJ1-5; D perhaps matches TRBD1 (5 bases). The CDR3 covers 14 residues. The germline V and J ends were trimmed by 0 bases and 7 bases, with 11 bases remaining between them. Germline V gene data show CDR1 as SGDLS and CDR2 as YYNGEE. The CDR3 region has the DNA TGTGCCAGCAGCGTAGGGGGGGAGAACCAGCCCCAGCATTTT. The encoded protein is CASSVGGENQPQHF.

V usage is TRBV5-1 and J usage is TRBJ1-4; no reliable D call. From germline, CDR1 is SGHRS and CDR2 YFSETQ. The CDR3 covers 14 residues. Trimming removed 6 bases from V and 4 bases from J, with 13 bases in between. DNA for the CDR3: TGCGCCAGCAAACCCACGCAACATAATGAAAAACTGTTTTTT. This gives the protein CASKPTQHNEKLFF.

J is TRBJ2-5 and V is TRBV7-9, with TRBD1 identical over 8 bases. V lost 5 bases and J lost 4; bases outside the gene matches: 12. Germline lookup yields CDR1 SEHNR and CDR2 FQNEAQ (reference sequence). This CDR3 spans 16 amino acids. CDR3 sequence reads: CASSALRGRRGETQYF. The CDR3 nucleotides read TGTGCCAGCAGCGCCCTCAGGGGGCGCCGAGGAGAGACCCAGTACTTC.

Here the CDR3 reads CASSLLGQGAKANYGYTF. CDR3 in DNA: TGTGCCAGCAGCCTTCTTGGACAGGGGGCGAAAGCTAACTATGGCTACACCTTC. The rearrangement joins TRBV5-5 to TRBJ1-2, with TRBD1 matching 11 bases. Germline V gene sequence: CDR1 SGHKS, CDR2 YYEKEE (reference sequence). V gave up 4 bases and J gave up 0 bases; unmatched junction bases: 11. CDR3 size: 18 residues. Full variable domain (missing parts from reference TRBV5-5 and TRBJ1-2): DAGVTQSPTHLIKTRGQQVTLRCSPISGHKSVSWYQQVLGQGPQFIFQYYEKEERGRGNFPDRFSARQFPNYSSELNVNALLLGDSALYLCASSLLGQGAKANYGYTFGSGTRLTVV.

In regard to this clone: Compared with germline, one end of the junction differs, possibly owing to a read error. The J gene is TRBJ1-5, the V gene TRBV7-7; a possible D gene is TRBD1 (6 bases). Germline CDR1 is SSHAT and CDR2 is FNYEAQ (reference sequence). CDR3 length equals 17 residues. CDR3 in amino acids: CASRSLERQDLNQPQHF. CDR3 sequence (DNA): TGTGCTAGCAGATCCCTGGAGAGACAGGACCTAAATCAGCCCCAGCATTTT.

The chain uses TRBV7-2 and TRBJ2-3, with no clear D. Trimming took 3 bases from V and 2 from J, leaving 6 bases between them. This CDR3 is built from 13 residues. The germline CDR1 and CDR2 sequences are SGHTA and FQGNSA. The CDR3 region has the DNA TGTGCCAGCAGCTTCCCCTTCACAGATACGCAGTATTTT. Its translation: CASSFPFTDTQYF.

The chain is built from TRBV4-2 and TRBJ1-4, with 8 nucleotides matching TRBD1. Germline CDR1 is LGHNA and CDR2 is YNFKEQ. J lost 8 bases, V lost 3 bases, and 5 bases had no gene match. There are 14 residues in the CDR3. DNA of the CDR3: TGTGCCAGCAGCCAGACAGGGGTCGGGGAAAAACTGTTTTTT. The encoded protein is CASSQTGVGEKLFF.

J is TRBJ2-7 and V is TRBV11-2, with 9 positions matching TRBD2. The V and J ends lost 2 bases and 4 bases, in that order; junction bases with no gene match: 9. The germline CDR1 and CDR2 sequences are SGHAT and FQNNGV. The CDR3 length is 16 residues. The DNA of the CDR3 is TGTGCCAGCAGCTTACAACCTAGCGGGATGGGATACGAGCAGTACTTC. This codes for CASSLQPSGMGYEQYF.

This rearrangement joins TRBV6-6 to TRBJ2-1, with D tentatively TRBD2 (5 bases). Germline V CDR1 and CDR2: MNHNY, SVGAGI (reference sequence). The CDR3 has 15 residues. Deletions cut 9 bases from V and 9 bases from J, with 24 bases between. In DNA form, the CDR3 reads TGTGCCAGAAACTTGACCGGGAAAAAGACTCCTGAGCAGTTCTTC. Amino acids: CARNLTGKKTPEQFF.

This chain joins TRBV25-1 and TRBJ2-1, with TRBD2 matching over 10 bases. Germline values: CDR1 MGHDK, CDR2 SYGVNS. Unmatched junction bases numbered 10, after V lost 4 bases and J lost 1 base. The CDR3 is made up of 18 amino acids. In DNA form, the CDR3 reads TGTGCCAGCAGTGGGGAAACTAGCGGGAAAGGATCCTACAATGAGCAGTTCTTC. The encoded protein is CASSGETSGKGSYNEQFF.

The chain recombines TRBV6-5 with TRBJ2-3; 9 nucleotides align to TRBD1. The CDR3 totals 14 residues. Germline CDR1 is MNHEY and CDR2 is SVGAGI. The junction had 0 bases not matched to a gene; V was cut back by 2 bases and J by 3 bases. The CDR3 nucleotides are TGTGCCAGCAGTTACGGGACAGGGACAGATACGCAGTATTTT. This sequence encodes CASSYGTGTDTQYF.

The chain carries TRBV4-3 and TRBJ2-1; D perhaps matches TRBD1 (5 bases). The CDR3 extends over 14 amino acids. Looked up from germline, CDR1 is LGHNA and CDR2 is YSLEER. V lost 1 base to trimming and J lost 4 bases, with 8 bases between them. This CDR3 reads CASSQARTYNEQFF. CDR3 in DNA: TGCGCCAGCAGCCAAGCCCGGACATACAATGAGCAGTTCTTC.

This rearrangement joins TRBV7-6 to TRBJ1-3, with D possibly TRBD1 on 5 matching bases. The germline V and J ends were trimmed by 5 bases and 2 bases, with 13 bases remaining between them. CDR3 length equals 15 residues. Germline CDR1 is SGHVS and CDR2 is FNYEAQ. CDR3 sequence reads: CASSIDSGAGNTIYF. As DNA, the CDR3 is TGTGCCAGCAGCATTGACAGTGGCGCTGGAAACACCATATATTTT.

This chain joins TRBV6-5 and TRBJ2-3; weak D call: TRBD1 (6 bases). Germline-derived CDR1 and CDR2 are MNHEY and SVGAGI. Trimming pared 0 bases from V and 4 bases from J, leaving 8 bases between. The CDR3 totals 14 residues. CDR3 residues: CASSYSTGPDTQYF. The DNA of the CDR3 is TGTGCCAGCAGTTACTCGACAGGCCCAGATACGCAGTATTTT.